This TCR beta chain was identified during a study of human T cells and chemical hapten exposure. Study-wide context: Sensitization applied 2% DPC to roughly 2 cm by roughly 2 cm of upper inner arm skin. Throughout a study of approximately 24 weeks, patients underwent weekly scalp administration of diphenylcyclopropenone doses. Study-level results: Having alopecia, the donors may differ immunologically from healthy people. Patch test score showed a positive correlation with PT1 expanded TCR counts.

This clonotype was seen only a few times. Its antigen is unknown. Time point specified: pre-sensitization, week 0. Treatment given: therapeutic diphenylcyclopropenone sensitization with weekly scalp DPC. V was pared by 3 bases and J by 0 bases, with 6 bases between. The germline V gene encodes CDR1 SQVTM and CDR2 ANQGSEA. This CDR3 region has 14 residues. TCRdb recomputed calls from the RACE reads with MiXCR, one row per CDR3 protein. Of roughly 64,000 distinct CDR3 sequences in the sample, around 11% were seen once. This clonotype was sampled from a woman aged 40 to 50 with alopecia areata. Some clones in this sample may be carry-over from other donors' samples. The chain couples TRBV29-1 to TRBJ2-6; D uncertain. Material: whole blood, obtained in connection with sensitization to the hapten diphenylcyclopropenone (DPC). This CDR3 reads CSVEASSGANVLTF. The CDR3 region has the DNA TGCAGCGTTGAGGCATCCTCTGGGGCCAACGTCCTGACTTTC.